This T cell receptor (beta chain) was sequenced during a study of cytomegalovirus exposure and HLA in healthy donors. The primer mix had 60 Vbeta and 13 Jbeta primers. Per the original data handling: Later work found 65 million to 90 million unique TCR beta chains, with approximately 12 million shared. Here immunoSEQ multiplex PCR was the method, and the copy in TCRdb shows in-frame clones only, minus some. V and J calls and clone size are copied from that table; D and trimming were computed from the DNA. The sample comprises hundreds of thousands of clones, 70% to 90% of which are singletons, and 2% to 3% rests with the top ten. Notes on the study in general: The CMV antigen specificity of a few CMV-associated chains was confirmed through in vitro analysis. At a 0.05 false discovery rate, a later analysis found around 15,000 TCR beta sequences to be associated with HLA alleles. It was reported that TCR beta sequences correctly inferred the HLA-A and HLA-B alleles for most subjects.

Points on this clone: The antigen is undetermined.

The CDR3 is made up of 14 amino acids. The V and J ends lost 3 bases and 0 bases respectively, with 6 bases between them. The germline V gene encodes CDR1 MGHRA and CDR2 YSYEKL. Sequencing was done on a sample of PBMCs. The rearrangement joins TRBV4-1 to TRBJ1-3; D is unresolved. The source is a young woman in good health and CMV-seronegative. CDR3 DNA sequence: TGCGCCAGCAGCCAGGCCTTCTCTGGAAACACCATATATTTT. This sequence encodes CASSQAFSGNTIYF.